The sequence of this TCR beta chain was determined in a study of graft-versus-host responses after intestinal transplantation (dated by TCRdb to the early 2020s). Turning to the overall study: The transplants that recipients got were multivisceral, liver-intestinal, or isolated intestinal. Every recipient was given anti-thymocyte globulin induction, then maintenance tacrolimus and steroids for 3 to 4 years. Bulk TCR-beta CDR3 sequencing was used to track graft-versus-host and host-versus-graft alloreactive T cell clones in the graft, circulation and bone marrow after intestinal transplantation. To identify alloreactive clones, pre-transplant mixed lymphocyte reaction products were sequenced and then compared with unstimulated pre-transplant donor and recipient T cells. The cohort enrolled 20 to 25 intestinal transplant recipients, one of whom was a retransplant, and a few patients without pretransplant specimens were excluded. Donor T cell macrochimerism was defined as a peak of at least 4% donor T cells among recipient peripheral blood mononuclear cells. Samples from a few later patients were sequenced in-house on an Illumina MiSeq with MiXCR processing rather than by the commercial service. Overall study results and their limits: The relatively low number and heterogeneity of intestinal transplant patients limited the conclusions. GvH clones were detected in recipient bone marrow, and some of these GvH clones were observed earlier in ileal mucosa or blood, consistent with an intestinal mucosal origin. Early after transplant, peak levels of circulating GvH clones were associated with declines in HvG clones. In patients with donor T cell macrochimerism, the allografts had high GvH to HvG T cell clonal ratios.

On this clone: Its cognate antigen has yet to be identified. One base away there is no much larger clone; base qualities are not given.

Explained via the paper, the time point label denotes: cells obtained before transplantation from donor or recipient. CD3+CD4+ and CD3+CD8+ populations were FACS-sorted from unstimulated pre-transplant donor and recipient cells taken from spleen or lymph nodes. Trimming takes 4 bases from V and 13 bases from J, and the germline ends sit 22 bases apart. Sequences GTSNPN (CDR1) and SVGIG (CDR2) are obtained from the germline V gene (reference sequence). Spanning cysteine to phenylalanine, the CDR3 consists of 13 amino acids. Just CDR3 DNA is preserved here, 39 bases in frame from base 1. To prepare the library, the immunoSEQ multiplex PCR assay was applied. For most patients, genomic DNA was isolated with the Qiagen DNeasy Blood and Tissue Kit and shipped frozen to Adaptive Biotechnologies for TCR sequencing. For most patients, genomic DNA was subjected to high-throughput TCR-beta CDR3 sequencing by Adaptive Biotechnologies. The paper's processing steps were these. Adaptive's ImmunoSEQ software supplied the TCR sequencing data for around 17 patients, while MiXCR and VDJtools were used to process a few other patients. To correct CD4 versus CD8 sorting errors, any sequence found in both subsets at a frequency ratio below 5:1 was removed. CDR3 nucleotide sequences shared between donor and recipient were removed because their origin could not be assigned. To be classed as alloreactive, a clone needed at least 2-fold expansion over unstimulated cells and a minimum CFSE-low frequency of 0.002% (template counts) or 0.001% (read counts). Clones were considered mappable if detected in sequenced pre-transplant spleen, lymph node, or MLR CFSE-low populations of the donor or recipient. The cumulative frequency of alloreactive clones was calculated as a percentage of all sequences, weighted by copy number. Drawn from immuneACCESS, this table holds only the in-frame rearrangements with V and J called that TCRdb kept. Clones are partly lost; checked studies trace under half to an unresolved V gene and leave the rest unexplained. Clonal size and the V and J genes are those of that table, whereas D and trimming came from the DNA. This sample lists about 88,000 clones; roughly 90% were detected once. Of the sample, approximately 0.33% falls within the top ten clones.

The rearrangement joined TRBV30 to TRBJ1-2; the D gene is possibly TRBD1, with 5 bases matching. Sequencing was performed on unstimulated CD4+ T cells sorted from spleen or lymph node cells, taken before transplant. This receptor was obtained from a human donor who was the organ donor for an intestinal transplant. The CDR3 protein is CAWNLGGTRAATF. DNA sequence: TGTGCCTGGAATCTTGGGGGGACCAGGGCCGCCACCTTC.